This paragraph reports one TCR beta chain. Its target is unknown. The CDR3 loop spans 16 amino acids. CDR1 SGHRS and CDR2 YFSETQ come from the germline V gene. Trimming left V 0 bases short and J 0 bases short, with 9 bases between. TCRdb keeps only in-frame clones here, not all; method: immunoSEQ multiplex PCR. This sample has over 800,000 clones, with roughly 92% found just once. This record belongs to a study of shared clonotypes between healthy human individuals. Cells designated naive CD8 were CD45RO-negative and were positively selected for CCR7, with terminally differentiated effector memory CD45RA+ cells excluded. Findings of the study overall: Large depth notwithstanding, sorted-subset sequencing proved incomplete by rarefaction. Only blood was sampled, and tissue TCR repertoires likely differ from blood ones.

The sample consisted of naive CD8+ T cells sorted from blood. The chain has TRBV5-1 and TRBJ2-2; D gene ambiguous. This sequence originates from a man under 40 in good health. CDR3: CASSLAPATNTGELFF. The CDR3 DNA sequence: TGCGCCAGCAGCTTGGCCCCAGCGACGAACACCGGGGAGCTGTTTTTT.